Included here is one T cell receptor (beta chain) sequence, with context. These data come from a study of blood T cell repertoires in COVID-19. Looking at the study overall: Samples came from the United States, Italy and Spain, spanning acute and convalescent COVID-19.

In germline, CDR1 is SGDLS, CDR2 YYNGEE. The CDR3 runs to 14 residues. Trimming stripped 3 bases from V and 7 bases from J, with 16 bases between. TCRdb's table, derived via immunoSEQ multiplex PCR, lists solely in-frame clones and lacks some. The repertoire holds some 260,000 clones, with approximately 86% as singletons. Sequencing used PBMCs or T cells enriched from blood (not recorded which). The sequence was obtained from a woman under 40 with acute COVID-19. The chain couples TRBV9 to TRBJ1-1, with D perhaps matching TRBD1 (5 bases). For the CDR3, the DNA is TGTGCCAGCAGCGGGGGCGGGGCGGGAAGTGAAGCTTTCTTT. It is translated as CASSGGGAGSEAFF.